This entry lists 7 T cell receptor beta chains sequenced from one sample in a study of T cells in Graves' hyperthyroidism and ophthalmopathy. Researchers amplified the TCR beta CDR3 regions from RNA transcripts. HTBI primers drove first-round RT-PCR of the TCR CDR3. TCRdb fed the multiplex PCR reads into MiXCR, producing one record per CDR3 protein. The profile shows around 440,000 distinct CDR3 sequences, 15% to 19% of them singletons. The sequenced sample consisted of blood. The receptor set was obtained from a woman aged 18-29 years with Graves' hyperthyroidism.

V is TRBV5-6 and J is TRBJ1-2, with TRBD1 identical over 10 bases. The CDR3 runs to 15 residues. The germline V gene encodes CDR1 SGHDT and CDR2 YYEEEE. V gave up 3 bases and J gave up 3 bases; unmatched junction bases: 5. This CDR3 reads CASSYGQGDHYGYTF. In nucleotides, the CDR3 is TGTGCCAGCAGCTACGGACAGGGGGATCACTATGGCTACACCTTC.

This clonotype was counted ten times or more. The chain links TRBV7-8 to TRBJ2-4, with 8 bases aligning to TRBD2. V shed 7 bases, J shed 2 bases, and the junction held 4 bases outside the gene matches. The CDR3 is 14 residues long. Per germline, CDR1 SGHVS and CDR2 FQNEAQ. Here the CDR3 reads CASTGGATKNIQYF. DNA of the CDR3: TGTGCCAGCACGGGGGGGGCCACCAAAAACATTCAGTACTTC. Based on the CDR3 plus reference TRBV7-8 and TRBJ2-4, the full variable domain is GAGVSQSPRYKVAKRGQDVALRCDPISGHVSLFWYQQALGQGPEFLTYFQNEAQLDKSGLPSDRFFAERPEGSVSTLKIQRTQQEDSAVYLCASTGGATKNIQYFGAGTRLSVL.

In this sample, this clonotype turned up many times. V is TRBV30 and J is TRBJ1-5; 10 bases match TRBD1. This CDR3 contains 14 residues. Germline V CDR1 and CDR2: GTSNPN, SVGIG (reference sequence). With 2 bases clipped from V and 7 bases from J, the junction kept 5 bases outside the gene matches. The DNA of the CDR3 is TGTGCCTGGAGTACCGGGACAGGGGACCAGCCCCAGCATTTT. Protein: CAWSTGTGDQPQHF.

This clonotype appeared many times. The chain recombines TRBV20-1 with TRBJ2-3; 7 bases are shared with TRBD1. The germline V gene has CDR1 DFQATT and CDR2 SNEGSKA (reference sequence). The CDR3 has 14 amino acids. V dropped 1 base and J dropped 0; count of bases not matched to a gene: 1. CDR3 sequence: CSARAQGSTDTQYF. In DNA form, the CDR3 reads TGCAGTGCTAGAGCACAGGGGAGCACAGATACGCAGTATTTT.

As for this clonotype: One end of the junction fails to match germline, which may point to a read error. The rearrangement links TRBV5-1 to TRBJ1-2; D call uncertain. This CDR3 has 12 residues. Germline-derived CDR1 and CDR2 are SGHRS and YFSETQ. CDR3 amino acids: CASSLGTYDYTF. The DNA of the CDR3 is TGCGCCAGCAGCTTAGGAACCTATGACTACACCTTC.

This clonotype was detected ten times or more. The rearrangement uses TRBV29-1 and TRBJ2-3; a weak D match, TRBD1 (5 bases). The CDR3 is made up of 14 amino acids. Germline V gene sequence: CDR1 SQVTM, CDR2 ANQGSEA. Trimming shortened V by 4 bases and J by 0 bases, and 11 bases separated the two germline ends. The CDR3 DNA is TGCAGCGTTGTTCCCCAGGGAAGCACAGATACGCAGTATTTT. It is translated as CSVVPQGSTDTQYF.

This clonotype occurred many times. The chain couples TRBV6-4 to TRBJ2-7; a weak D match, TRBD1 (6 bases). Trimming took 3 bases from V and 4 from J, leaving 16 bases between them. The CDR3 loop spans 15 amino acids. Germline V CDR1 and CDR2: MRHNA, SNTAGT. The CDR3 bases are TGTGCCAGCAGTGAAGGTTCAGGGGAAGGATACGAGCAGTACTTC. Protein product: CASSEGSGEGYEQYF.